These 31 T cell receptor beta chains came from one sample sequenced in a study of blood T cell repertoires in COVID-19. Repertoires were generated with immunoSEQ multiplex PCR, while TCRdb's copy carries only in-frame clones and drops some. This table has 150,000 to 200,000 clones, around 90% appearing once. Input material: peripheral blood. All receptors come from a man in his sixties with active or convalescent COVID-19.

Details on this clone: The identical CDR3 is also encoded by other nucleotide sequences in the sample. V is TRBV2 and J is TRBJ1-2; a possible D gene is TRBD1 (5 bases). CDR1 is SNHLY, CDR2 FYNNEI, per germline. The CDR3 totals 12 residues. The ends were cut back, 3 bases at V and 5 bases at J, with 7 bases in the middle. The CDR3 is CASSDKGYGYTF. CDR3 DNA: TGTGCCAGCAGTGATAAGGGGTATGGCTACACCTTC.

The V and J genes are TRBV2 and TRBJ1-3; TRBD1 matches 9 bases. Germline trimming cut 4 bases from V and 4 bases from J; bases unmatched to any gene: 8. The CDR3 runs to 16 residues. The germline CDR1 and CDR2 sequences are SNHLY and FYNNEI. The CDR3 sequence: CASSANSGTGGNTIYF. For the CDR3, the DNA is TGTGCCAGCAGTGCAAATTCCGGGACAGGGGGAAACACCATATATTTT.

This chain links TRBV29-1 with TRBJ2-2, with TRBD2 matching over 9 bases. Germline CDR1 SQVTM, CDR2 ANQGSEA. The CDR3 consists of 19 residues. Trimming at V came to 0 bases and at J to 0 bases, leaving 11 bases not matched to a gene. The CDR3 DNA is TGCAGCGTTGAAGATCCCCTGTCTAGCGGGGCTTCGAACACCGGGGAGCTGTTTTTT. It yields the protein CSVEDPLSSGASNTGELFF.

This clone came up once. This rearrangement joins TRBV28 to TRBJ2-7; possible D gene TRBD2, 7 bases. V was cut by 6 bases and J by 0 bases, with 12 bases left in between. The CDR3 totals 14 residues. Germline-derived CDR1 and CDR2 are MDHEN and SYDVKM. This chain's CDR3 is CASSSRGASYEQYF. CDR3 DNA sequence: TGTGCCAGCAGCTCCCGGGGGGCCTCCTACGAGCAGTACTTC.

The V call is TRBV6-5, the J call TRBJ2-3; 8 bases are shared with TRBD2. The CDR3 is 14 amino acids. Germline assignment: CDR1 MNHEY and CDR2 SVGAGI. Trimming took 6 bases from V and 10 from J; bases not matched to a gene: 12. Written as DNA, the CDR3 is TGTGCCAGCAGGGCACTAGCGGCGACGGGAGCGCAGTATTTT. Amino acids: CASRALAATGAQYF.

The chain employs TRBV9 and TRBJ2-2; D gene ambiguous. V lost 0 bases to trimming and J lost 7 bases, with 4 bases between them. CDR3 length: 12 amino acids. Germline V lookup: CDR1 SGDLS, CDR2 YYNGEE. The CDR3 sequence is CASSVGSGELFF. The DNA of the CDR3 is TGTGCCAGCAGCGTAGGGAGCGGGGAGCTGTTTTTT.

CDR3: CASSRGQGSGEQYF. CDR3 nucleotide sequence: TGTGCCAGTAGTAGGGGACAGGGGAGTGGAGAGCAGTACTTC. This chain joins TRBV19 and TRBJ2-7, with 10 bases matching TRBD1. The CDR3 totals 14 residues. Trimming took 4 bases from V and 7 from J; bases not matched to a gene: 7. Germline V CDR1 and CDR2: LNHDA, SQIVND (reference sequence). Based on the CDR3 plus reference TRBV19 and TRBJ2-7, the full variable domain is DGGITQSPKYLFRKEGQNVTLSCEQNLNHDAMYWYRQDPGQGLRLIYYSQIVNDFQKGDIAEGYSVSREKKESFPLTVTSAQKNPTAFYLCASSRGQGSGEQYFGPGTRLTVT.

The CDR3 protein is CASSPGGSGANVLTF. DNA for the CDR3: TGTGCCAGCAGCCCAGGGGGAAGTGGGGCCAACGTCCTGACTTTC. The V and J genes are TRBV6-5 and TRBJ2-6, with TRBD1 matching over 7 bases. The germline gives CDR1 MNHEY, CDR2 SVGAGI. This CDR3 comprises 15 residues. V gave up 6 bases and J gave up 3 bases; unmatched junction bases: 5.

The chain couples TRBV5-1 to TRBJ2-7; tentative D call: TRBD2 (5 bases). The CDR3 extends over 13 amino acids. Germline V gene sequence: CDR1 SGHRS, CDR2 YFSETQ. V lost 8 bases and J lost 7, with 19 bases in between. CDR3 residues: CASTNPGSGEQYF. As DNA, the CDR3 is TGCGCCAGTACGAATCCTGGATCGGGGGAGCAGTACTTC.

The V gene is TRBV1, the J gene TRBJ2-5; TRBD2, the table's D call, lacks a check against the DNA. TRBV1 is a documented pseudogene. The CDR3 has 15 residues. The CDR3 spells CTSSQAAGGRETQYF. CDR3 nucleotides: TGCACCAGCAGCCAAGCAGCGGGGGGGCGGGAGACCCAGTACTTC.

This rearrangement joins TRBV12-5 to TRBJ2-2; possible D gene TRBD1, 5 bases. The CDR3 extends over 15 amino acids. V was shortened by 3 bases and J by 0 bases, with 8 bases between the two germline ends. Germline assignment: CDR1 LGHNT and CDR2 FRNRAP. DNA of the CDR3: TGTGCTAGTGGTTTTAGGGGCACGAACACCGGGGAGCTGTTTTTT. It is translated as CASGFRGTNTGELFF.

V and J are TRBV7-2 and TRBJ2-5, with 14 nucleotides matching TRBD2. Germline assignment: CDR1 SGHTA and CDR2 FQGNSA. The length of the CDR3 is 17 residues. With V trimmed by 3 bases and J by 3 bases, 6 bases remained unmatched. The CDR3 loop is CASSLTSGGAIKETQYF. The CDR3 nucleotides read TGTGCCAGCAGCTTGACTAGCGGGGGGGCCATTAAAGAGACCCAGTACTTC.

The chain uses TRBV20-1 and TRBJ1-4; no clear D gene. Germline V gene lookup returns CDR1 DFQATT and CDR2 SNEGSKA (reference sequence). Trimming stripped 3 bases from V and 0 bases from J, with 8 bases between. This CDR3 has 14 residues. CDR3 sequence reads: CSASVVSTNEKLFF. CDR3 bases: TGCAGTGCTAGTGTTGTATCAACTAATGAAAAACTGTTTTTT.

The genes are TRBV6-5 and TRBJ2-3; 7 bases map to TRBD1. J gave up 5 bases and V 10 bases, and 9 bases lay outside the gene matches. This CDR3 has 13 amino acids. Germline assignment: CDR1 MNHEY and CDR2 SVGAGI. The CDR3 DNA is TGTGCCATAAACAGGGGATGGGGAGATACGCAGTATTTT. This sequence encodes CAINRGWGDTQYF.

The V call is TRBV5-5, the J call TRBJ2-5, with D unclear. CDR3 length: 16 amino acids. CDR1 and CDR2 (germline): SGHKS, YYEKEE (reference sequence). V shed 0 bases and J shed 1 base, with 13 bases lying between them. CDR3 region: CASSLGRDLGQETQYF. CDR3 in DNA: TGTGCCAGCAGCTTGGGGCGTGATCTAGGCCAAGAGACCCAGTACTTC.

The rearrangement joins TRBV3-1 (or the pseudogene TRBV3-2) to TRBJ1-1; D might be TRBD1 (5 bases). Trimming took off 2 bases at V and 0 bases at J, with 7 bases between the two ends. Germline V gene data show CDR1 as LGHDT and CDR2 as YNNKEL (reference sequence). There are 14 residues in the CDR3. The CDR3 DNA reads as TGTGCCAGCAGCCAACCAGGGTTGAACACTGAAGCTTTCTTT. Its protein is CASSQPGLNTEAFF.

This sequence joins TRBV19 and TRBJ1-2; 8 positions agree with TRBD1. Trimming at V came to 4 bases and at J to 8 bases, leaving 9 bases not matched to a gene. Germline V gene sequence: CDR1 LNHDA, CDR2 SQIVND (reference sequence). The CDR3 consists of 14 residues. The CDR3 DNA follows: TGTGCCAGTAGTACCGACAGGGGAGAGCGGGGCTACACCTTC. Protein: CASSTDRGERGYTF.

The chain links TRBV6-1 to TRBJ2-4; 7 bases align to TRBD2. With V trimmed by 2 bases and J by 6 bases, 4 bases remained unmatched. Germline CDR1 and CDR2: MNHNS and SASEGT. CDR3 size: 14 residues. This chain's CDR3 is CASSETGGLNIQYF. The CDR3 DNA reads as TGTGCCAGCAGTGAAACCGGGGGGTTAAACATTCAGTACTTC.

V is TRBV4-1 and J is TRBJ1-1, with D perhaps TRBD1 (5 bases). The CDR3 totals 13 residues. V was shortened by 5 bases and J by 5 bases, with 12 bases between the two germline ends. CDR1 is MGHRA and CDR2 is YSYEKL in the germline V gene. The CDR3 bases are TGCGCCAGCAGCAGTCGACAGAGGACTGAAGCTTTCTTT. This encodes CASSSRQRTEAFF.

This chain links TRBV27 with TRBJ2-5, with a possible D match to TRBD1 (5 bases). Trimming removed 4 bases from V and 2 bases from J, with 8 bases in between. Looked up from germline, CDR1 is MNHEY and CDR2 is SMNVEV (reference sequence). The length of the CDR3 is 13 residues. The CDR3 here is CASSWGFQETQYF. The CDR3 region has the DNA TGTGCCAGCAGTTGGGGCTTTCAAGAGACCCAGTACTTC.

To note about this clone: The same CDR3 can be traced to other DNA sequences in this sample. CDR3 bases: TGTGCCAGCAGTTACTCGAATCGGGGGACCTACGAGCAGTACTTC. Protein product: CASSYSNRGTYEQYF. The gene calls are TRBV6-5 and TRBJ2-7, with a possible D match to TRBD2 (6 bases). V was pared by 0 bases and J by 2 bases, with 11 bases between. The length of the CDR3 is 15 residues. Germline loops: CDR1 MNHEY, CDR2 SVGAGI.

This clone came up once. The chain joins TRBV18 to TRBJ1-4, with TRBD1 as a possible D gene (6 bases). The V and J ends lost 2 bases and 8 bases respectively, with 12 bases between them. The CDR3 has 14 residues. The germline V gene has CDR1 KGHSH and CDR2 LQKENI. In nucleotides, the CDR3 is TGTGCCAGCTCACCAAACAGGGAAACGGAAAAACTGTTTTTT. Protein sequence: CASSPNRETEKLFF.

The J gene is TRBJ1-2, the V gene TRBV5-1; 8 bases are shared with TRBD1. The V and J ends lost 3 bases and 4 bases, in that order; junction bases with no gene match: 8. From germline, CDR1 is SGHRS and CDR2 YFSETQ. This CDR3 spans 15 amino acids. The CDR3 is CASSSWTGKAYGYTF. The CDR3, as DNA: TGCGCCAGCAGCTCCTGGACAGGGAAAGCCTATGGCTACACCTTC.

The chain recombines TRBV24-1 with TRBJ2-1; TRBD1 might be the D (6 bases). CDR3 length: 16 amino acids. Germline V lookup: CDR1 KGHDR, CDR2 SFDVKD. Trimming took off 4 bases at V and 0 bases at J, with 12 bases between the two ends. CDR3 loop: CATSEQGLGSYNEQFF. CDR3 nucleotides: TGTGCCACCAGTGAACAGGGTCTCGGCTCCTACAATGAGCAGTTCTTC.

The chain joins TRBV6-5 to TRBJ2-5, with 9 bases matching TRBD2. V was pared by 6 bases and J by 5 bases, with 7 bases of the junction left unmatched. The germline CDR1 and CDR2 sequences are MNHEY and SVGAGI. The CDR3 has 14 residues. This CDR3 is CASSVAGVRETQYF. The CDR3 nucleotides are TGTGCCAGCAGCGTAGCGGGGGTCAGGGAGACCCAGTACTTC.

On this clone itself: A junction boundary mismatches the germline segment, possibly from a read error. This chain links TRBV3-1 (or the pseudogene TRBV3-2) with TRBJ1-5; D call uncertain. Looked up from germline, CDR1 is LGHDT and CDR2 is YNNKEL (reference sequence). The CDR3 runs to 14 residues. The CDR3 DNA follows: TGTGCCGGCAGCCAAGCGGGTAGCAATCAGCCCCAGCATTTT. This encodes CAGSQAGSNQPQHF.

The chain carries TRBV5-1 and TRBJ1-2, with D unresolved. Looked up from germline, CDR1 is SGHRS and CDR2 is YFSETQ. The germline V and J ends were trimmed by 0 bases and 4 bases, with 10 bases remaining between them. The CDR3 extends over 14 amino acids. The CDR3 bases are TGCGCCAGCAGCTTGGGACCCGGAGGCTATGGCTACACCTTC. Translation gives CASSLGPGGYGYTF.

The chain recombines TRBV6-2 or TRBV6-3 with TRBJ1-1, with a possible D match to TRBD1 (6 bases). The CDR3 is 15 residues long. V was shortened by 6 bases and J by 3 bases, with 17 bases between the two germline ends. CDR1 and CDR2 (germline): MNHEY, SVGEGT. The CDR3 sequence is CASSRPPPGDTEAFF. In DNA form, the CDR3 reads TGTGCCAGCAGCCGACCGCCACCAGGGGACACTGAAGCTTTCTTT.

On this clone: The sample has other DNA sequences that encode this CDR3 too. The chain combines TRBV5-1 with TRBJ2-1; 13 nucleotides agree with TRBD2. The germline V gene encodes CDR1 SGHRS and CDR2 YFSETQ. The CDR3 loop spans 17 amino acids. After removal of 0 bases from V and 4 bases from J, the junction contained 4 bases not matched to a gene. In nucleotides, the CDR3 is TGCGCCAGCAGCTTGGGACTAGCGGGGGGACTTTACAATGAGCAGTTCTTC. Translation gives CASSLGLAGGLYNEQFF.

This CDR3 is CASSATGQGGTEAFF. CDR3 nucleotide sequence: TGTGCCAGCAGCGCAACGGGACAGGGTGGGACTGAAGCTTTCTTT. The V and J genes are TRBV9 and TRBJ1-1; 9 bases are shared with TRBD1. The CDR3 contains 15 residues. The V gene end was trimmed by 3 bases and the J gene end by 5 bases; junction bases not matched to a gene: 8. Germline values: CDR1 SGDLS, CDR2 YYNGEE.

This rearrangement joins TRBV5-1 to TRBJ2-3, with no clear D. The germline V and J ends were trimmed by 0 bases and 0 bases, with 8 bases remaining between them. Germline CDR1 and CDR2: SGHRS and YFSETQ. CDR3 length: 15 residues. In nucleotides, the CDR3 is TGCGCCAGCAGCTTGGGTGGTACTAGCACAGATACGCAGTATTTT. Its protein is CASSLGGTSTDTQYF.